This T cell receptor beta chain was recorded in a study of blood T cells in healthy people across ages. This clonotype was counted many times. Combining a sample-barcoded 5' primer with a J-beta primer mix, a second PCR ran for roughly 7 to 11 cycles. TCRdb called the 5' RACE reads again in MiXCR, with one record for every CDR3 protein. The data show roughly 550,000 distinct CDR3 sequences, 24% seen once. CDR1 and CDR2 (germline): SGDLS, YYNGEE. There are 18 residues in the CDR3. V was clipped by 3 bases and J by 0 bases; unmatched bases: 10. The same data also contributed to another study, on T cells of mothers and their children.

The chain has TRBV9 and TRBJ1-4; the match to TRBD1 covers 8 bases. This receptor was obtained from a boy aged 10-17 years in good health. The sample taken for sequencing was blood. The CDR3 sequence: CASSESRDRSSTNEKLFF. The DNA of the CDR3 is TGTGCCAGCAGCGAGAGCAGGGACAGGTCTTCAACTAATGAAAAACTGTTTTTT.